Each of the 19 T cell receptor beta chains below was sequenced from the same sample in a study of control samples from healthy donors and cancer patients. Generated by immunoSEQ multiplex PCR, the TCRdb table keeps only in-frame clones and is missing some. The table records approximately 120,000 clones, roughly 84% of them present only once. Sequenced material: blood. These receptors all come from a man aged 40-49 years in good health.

DNA for the CDR3: TGTGCCAGCAGCTCCAGACTGGGCGGAAACACCATATATTTT. Amino acid sequence: CASSSRLGGNTIYF. The chain carries TRBV6-2 or TRBV6-3 and TRBJ1-3; D is unclear. The CDR3 loop spans 14 amino acids. Trimming took 6 bases from V and 4 from J, leaving 13 bases between them. The germline CDR1 and CDR2 sequences are MNHEY and SVGEGT.

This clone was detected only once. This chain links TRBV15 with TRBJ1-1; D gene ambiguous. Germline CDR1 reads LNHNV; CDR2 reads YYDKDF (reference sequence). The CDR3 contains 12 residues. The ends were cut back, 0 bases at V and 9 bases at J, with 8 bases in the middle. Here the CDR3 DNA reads TGTGCCACCAGCAGAGATCGAGGGAAAGCTTTCTTT. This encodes CATSRDRGKAFF.

This CDR3 reads CASSAGLAGTYEQYF. The CDR3 nucleotides are TGTGCCAGCAGCGCAGGACTAGCGGGGACCTACGAGCAGTACTTC. The rearrangement uses TRBV9 and TRBJ2-7; 12 bases are shared with TRBD2. This CDR3 contains 15 residues. Trimming took 3 bases from V and 2 from J; bases not matched to a gene: 3. The germline V gene encodes CDR1 SGDLS and CDR2 YYNGEE.

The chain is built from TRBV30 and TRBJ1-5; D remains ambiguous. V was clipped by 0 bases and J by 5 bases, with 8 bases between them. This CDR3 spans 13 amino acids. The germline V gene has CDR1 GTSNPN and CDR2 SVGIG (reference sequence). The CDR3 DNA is TGTGCCTGGAGTGTAGGCTTATATCAGCCCCAGCATTTT. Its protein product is CAWSVGLYQPQHF.

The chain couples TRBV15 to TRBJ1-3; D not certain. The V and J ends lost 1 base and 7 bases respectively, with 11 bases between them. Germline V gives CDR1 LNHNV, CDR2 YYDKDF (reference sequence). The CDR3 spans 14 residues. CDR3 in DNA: TGTGCCACCAGCAGAGTAAGGCATCTCAACACCATATATTTT. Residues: CATSRVRHLNTIYF. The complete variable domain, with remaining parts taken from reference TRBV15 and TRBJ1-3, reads DAMVIQNPRYQVTQFGKPVTLSCSQTLNHNVMYWYQQKSSQAPKLLFHYYDKDFNNEADTPDNFQSRRPNTSFCFLDIRSPGLGDTAMYLCATSRVRHLNTIYFGEGSWLTVV.

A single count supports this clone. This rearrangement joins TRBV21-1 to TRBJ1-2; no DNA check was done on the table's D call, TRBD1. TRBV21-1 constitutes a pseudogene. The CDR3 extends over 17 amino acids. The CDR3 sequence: CASSKGGGQGTRDGYTF. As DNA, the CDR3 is TGTGCCAGCAGCAAAGGAGGGGGACAGGGGACCCGGGATGGCTACACCTTC.

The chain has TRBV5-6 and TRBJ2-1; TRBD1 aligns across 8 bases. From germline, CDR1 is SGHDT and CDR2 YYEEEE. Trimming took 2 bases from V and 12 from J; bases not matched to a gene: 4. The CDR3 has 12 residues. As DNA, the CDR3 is TGTGCCAGCAGCTTATCCGGGACAGGGCAGTTCTTC. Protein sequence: CASSLSGTGQFF.

The DNA for the CDR3 is TGCGCCAGCAGTGAAGACAGGAATACAGATACGCAGTATTTT. Translation gives CASSEDRNTDTQYF. This chain links TRBV10-1 with TRBJ2-3, with D perhaps matching TRBD1 (6 bases). This CDR3 has 14 amino acids. V lost 3 bases and J 3 bases, leaving 10 bases between the germline ends. CDR1 WNHNN and CDR2 SYGVQD come from the germline V gene (reference sequence).

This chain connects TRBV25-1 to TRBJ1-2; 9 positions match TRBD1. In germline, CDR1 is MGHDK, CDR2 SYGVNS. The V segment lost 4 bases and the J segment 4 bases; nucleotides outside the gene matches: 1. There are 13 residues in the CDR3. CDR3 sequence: CASSGQGGYGYTF. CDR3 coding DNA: TGTGCCAGCAGTGGACAGGGGGGCTATGGCTACACCTTC.

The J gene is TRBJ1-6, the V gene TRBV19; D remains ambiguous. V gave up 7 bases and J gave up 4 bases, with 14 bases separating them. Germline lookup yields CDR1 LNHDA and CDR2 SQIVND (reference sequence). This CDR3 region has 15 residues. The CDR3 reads CASMKSAVYNSPLHF. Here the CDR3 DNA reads TGTGCCAGTATGAAGTCCGCAGTTTATAATTCACCCCTCCACTTT.

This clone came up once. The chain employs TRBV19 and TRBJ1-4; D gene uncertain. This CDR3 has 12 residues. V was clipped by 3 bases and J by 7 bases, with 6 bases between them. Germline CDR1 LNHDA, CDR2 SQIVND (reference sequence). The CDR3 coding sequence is TGTGCCAGTAGTATGCAGGCTGAAAAACTGTTTTTT. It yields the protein CASSMQAEKLFF.

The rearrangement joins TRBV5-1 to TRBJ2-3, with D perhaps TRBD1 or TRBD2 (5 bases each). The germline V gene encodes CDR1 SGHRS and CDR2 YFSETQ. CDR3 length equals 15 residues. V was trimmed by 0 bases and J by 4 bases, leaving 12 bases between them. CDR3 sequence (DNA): TGCGCCAGCAGCTTGGGTATTCTGGGGGCAGATACGCAGTATTTT. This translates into CASSLGILGADTQYF.

The CDR3 is CASGGQGKEKLFF. DNA for the CDR3: TGTGCCAGCGGGGGCCAGGGTAAAGAAAAACTGTTTTTT. V is TRBV11-2 and J is TRBJ1-4, with a tentative D call TRBD1 (6 bases). This CDR3 spans 13 amino acids. V was pared by 8 bases and J by 8 bases, with 15 bases between. Germline V gene data show CDR1 as SGHAT and CDR2 as FQNNGV.

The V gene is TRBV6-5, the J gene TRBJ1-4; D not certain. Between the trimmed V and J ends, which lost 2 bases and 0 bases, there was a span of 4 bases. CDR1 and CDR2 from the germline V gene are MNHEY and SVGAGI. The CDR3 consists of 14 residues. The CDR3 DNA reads TGTGCCAGCAGTTACAGTGCAACTAATGAAAAACTGTTTTTT. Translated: CASSYSATNEKLFF.

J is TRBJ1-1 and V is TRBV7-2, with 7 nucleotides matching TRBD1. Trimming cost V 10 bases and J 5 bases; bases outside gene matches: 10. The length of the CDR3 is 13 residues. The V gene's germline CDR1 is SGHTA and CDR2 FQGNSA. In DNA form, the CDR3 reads TGTGCCATTGAGAGGAGGGGGCGTACTGAAGCTTTCTTT. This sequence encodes CAIERRGRTEAFF.

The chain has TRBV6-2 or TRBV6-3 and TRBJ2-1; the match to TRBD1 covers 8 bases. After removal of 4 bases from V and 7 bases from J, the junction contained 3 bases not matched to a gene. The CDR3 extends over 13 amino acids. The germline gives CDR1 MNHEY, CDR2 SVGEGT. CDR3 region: CASSWTGRNEQFF. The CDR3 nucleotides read TGTGCCAGCAGTTGGACAGGGCGGAATGAGCAGTTCTTC.

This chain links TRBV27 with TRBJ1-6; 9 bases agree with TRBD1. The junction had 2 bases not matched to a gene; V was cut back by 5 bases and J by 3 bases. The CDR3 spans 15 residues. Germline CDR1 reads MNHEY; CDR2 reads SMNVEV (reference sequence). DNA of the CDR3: TGTGCCAGCAGTCGGGGACAGGGCTATAATTCACCCCTCCACTTT. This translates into CASSRGQGYNSPLHF.

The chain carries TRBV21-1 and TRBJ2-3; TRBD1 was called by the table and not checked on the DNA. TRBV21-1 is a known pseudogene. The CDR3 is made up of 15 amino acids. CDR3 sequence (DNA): TGTGCCAGCAGCAACCAGGGGGATAGCACAGATACGCAGTATTTT. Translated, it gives CASSNQGDSTDTQYF.

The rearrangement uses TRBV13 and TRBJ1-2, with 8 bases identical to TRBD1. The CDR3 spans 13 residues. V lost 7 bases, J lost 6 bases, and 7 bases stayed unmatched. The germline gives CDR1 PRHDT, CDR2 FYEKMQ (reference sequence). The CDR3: CASTLRGLNGYTF. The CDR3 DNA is TGTGCCAGCACCCTCAGGGGGCTGAATGGCTACACCTTC.